This entry lists 15 T cell receptor beta chains sequenced from one sample in a study of blood T cell repertoires in COVID-19. Repertoires were generated with immunoSEQ multiplex PCR, while TCRdb's copy carries only in-frame clones and drops some. The table has a few hundred thousand clones, approximately 90% seen once; the top ten hold roughly 2.5%. The sample taken for sequencing was PBMCs or T cells enriched from blood (not recorded which). The receptors were sampled from a woman aged 18-29 years who had recovered from COVID-19.

The chain recombines TRBV19 with TRBJ1-4; a possible D gene is TRBD1 (6 bases). The CDR3 covers 17 residues. CDR1 is LNHDA, CDR2 SQIVND, per germline (reference sequence). The V and J ends lost 1 base and 0 bases respectively, with 12 bases between them. The CDR3 nucleotides are TGTGCCAGTAGTATAGCAAGGGACACATCAACTAATGAAAAACTGTTTTTT. Translating it yields CASSIARDTSTNEKLFF.

The chain recombines TRBV7-9 with TRBJ2-1, with D possibly being TRBD2 (5 bases). The CDR3 is 16 amino acids. Per the germline V gene, CDR1 is SEHNR and CDR2 is FQNEAQ (reference sequence). The germline V and J ends were trimmed by 0 bases and 6 bases, with 15 bases remaining between them. CDR3 nucleotides: TGTGCCAGCAGCTTAGCCTTAGCGTCACCCTCCAATGAGCAGTTCTTC. Its protein product is CASSLALASPSNEQFF.

The rearrangement uses TRBV5-1 and TRBJ1-2, with no clear D. The CDR3 loop spans 13 amino acids. Trimming cost V 5 bases and J 0 bases, with 8 bases left between them. CDR1 is SGHRS, CDR2 YFSETQ, per germline. The CDR3 region has the DNA TGCGCCAGCAGAAGGGAGACTAACTATGGCTACACCTTC. This encodes CASRRETNYGYTF.

The rearrangement joins TRBV5-1 to TRBJ2-2; 12 bases are a match to TRBD1. This CDR3 is built from 14 residues. V trimming: 5 bases; J trimming: 6 bases; junction bases outside the gene matches: 2. Germline values: CDR1 SGHRS, CDR2 YFSETQ. CDR3 amino acids: CASSGTGGSGELFF. The CDR3 DNA is TGCGCCAGCAGTGGGACAGGGGGCTCCGGGGAGCTGTTTTTT.

This clone showed up just once. The chain combines TRBV19 with TRBJ2-5, with 9 bases fitting TRBD1. This CDR3 spans 14 amino acids. The ends lost 4 bases at V and 6 bases at J; junction bases unmatched: 6. The V gene's germline CDR1 is LNHDA and CDR2 SQIVND (reference sequence). CDR3 in amino acids: CASSKQGAQKTQYF. CDR3 bases: TGTGCCAGTAGTAAACAGGGGGCGCAGAAGACCCAGTACTTC.

The J gene is TRBJ1-2, the V gene TRBV28, with D uncertain. V lost 7 bases and J 7 bases, leaving 10 bases between the germline ends. The germline CDR1 and CDR2 sequences are MDHEN and SYDVKM. The CDR3 totals 11 residues. CDR3 nucleotides: TGTGCCAGCATCTCCCTCAGTGGCTACACCTTC. Translating gives CASISLSGYTF.

This clone has more than one count but fewer than ten. The chain recombines TRBV28 with TRBJ2-5; D might be TRBD1 (5 bases). The CDR3 runs 18 residues. Germline CDR1 MDHEN, CDR2 SYDVKM. Trimming took off 6 bases at V and 4 bases at J, with 27 bases between the two ends. The CDR3 coding sequence is TGTGCCAGCAGCCGCCTGACCGACAAGGGCCCCACAGGAGAGACCCAGTACTTC. Its translation is CASSRLTDKGPTGETQYF. Drawing the rest from reference TRBV28 and TRBJ2-5, the complete variable domain is DVKVTQSSRYLVKRTGEKVFLECVQDMDHENMFWYRQDPGLGLRLIYFSYDVKMKEKGDIPEGYSVSREKKERFSLILESASTNQTSMYLCASSRLTDKGPTGETQYFGPGTRLLVL.

The count of this clone is one. The V gene is TRBV7-8, the J gene TRBJ1-4; D possibly corresponds to TRBD1 (5 bases). Looked up from germline, CDR1 is SGHVS and CDR2 is FQNEAQ. The V gene lost 5 bases and the J gene lost 1 base, with 11 bases spanning the gap. CDR3 length: 15 amino acids. The CDR3 sequence: CASSHWGKTNEKLFF. CDR3 nucleotides: TGTGCCAGCAGCCATTGGGGCAAAACTAATGAAAAACTGTTTTTT.

The chain joins TRBV2 to TRBJ2-1, with 10 bases lining up with TRBD1. This CDR3 spans 16 amino acids. The junction had 6 bases not matched to a gene; V was cut back by 3 bases and J by 4 bases. CDR1 SNHLY and CDR2 FYNNEI come from the germline V gene. This CDR3 is CASSEEDRGYYNEQFF. CDR3 DNA sequence: TGTGCCAGCAGTGAGGAGGACAGGGGGTATTACAATGAGCAGTTCTTC.

The chain links TRBV7-9 to TRBJ1-6; D not resolved. The CDR3 extends over 14 amino acids. Trimming shortened V by 3 bases and J by 10 bases, and 13 bases separated the two germline ends. Germline V gives CDR1 SEHNR, CDR2 FQNEAQ (reference sequence). The CDR3 DNA follows: TGTGCCAGCAGCTTGGGAGGGAACGGCTCACCCCTCCACTTT. Its translation: CASSLGGNGSPLHF.

The chain employs TRBV3-1 (or the pseudogene TRBV3-2) and TRBJ1-5; D is perhaps TRBD1 (6 bases). Germline V gene data show CDR1 as LGHDT and CDR2 as YNNKEL (reference sequence). The V and J ends lost 1 base and 3 bases respectively, with 7 bases between them. The CDR3 loop spans 14 amino acids. The CDR3 loop is CASSQVGANQPQHF. In DNA, the CDR3 is TGTGCCAGCAGCCAAGTGGGGGCCAATCAGCCCCAGCATTTT.

The chain is built from TRBV20-1 and TRBJ1-2; D is possibly TRBD1 (5 bases). The CDR3 has 11 amino acids. The V and J ends lost 4 bases and 8 bases respectively, with 11 bases between them. CDR1 and CDR2 from the germline V gene are DFQATT and SNEGSKA (reference sequence). The CDR3 DNA follows: TGCAGTGCTACCCGGGGGAGGGGCTACACCTTC. Protein: CSATRGRGYTF.

This rearrangement joins TRBV5-1 to TRBJ2-4, with a tentative D call TRBD1 (6 bases). Germline V gene data show CDR1 as SGHRS and CDR2 as YFSETQ. The CDR3 is made up of 17 amino acids. V was shortened by 3 bases and J by 0 bases, with 16 bases between the two germline ends. CDR3 sequence (DNA): TGCGCCAGCAGCTGGGGGCCACTGGGCCTAGCCAAAAACATTCAGTACTTC. It yields the protein CASSWGPLGLAKNIQYF.

The chain has TRBV6-5 and TRBJ2-5, with a possible D match to TRBD1 (5 bases). V lost 9 bases and J 5 bases, leaving 19 bases between the germline ends. The germline CDR1 and CDR2 sequences are MNHEY and SVGAGI. This CDR3 comprises 14 residues. The chain's CDR3 is CARALQGQFETQYF. In DNA, the CDR3 is TGTGCCAGGGCTTTGCAGGGCCAGTTTGAGACCCAGTACTTC.

The chain has TRBV7-6 and TRBJ1-6; the match to TRBD1 covers 7 bases. Trimming at V came to 5 bases and at J to 6 bases, leaving 10 bases not matched to a gene. This CDR3 comprises 16 residues. Germline V gives CDR1 SGHVS, CDR2 FNYEAQ. CDR3: CASSAAGTDFNSPLHF. CDR3 in DNA: TGTGCCAGCAGCGCAGCTGGGACAGACTTTAATTCACCCCTCCACTTT.